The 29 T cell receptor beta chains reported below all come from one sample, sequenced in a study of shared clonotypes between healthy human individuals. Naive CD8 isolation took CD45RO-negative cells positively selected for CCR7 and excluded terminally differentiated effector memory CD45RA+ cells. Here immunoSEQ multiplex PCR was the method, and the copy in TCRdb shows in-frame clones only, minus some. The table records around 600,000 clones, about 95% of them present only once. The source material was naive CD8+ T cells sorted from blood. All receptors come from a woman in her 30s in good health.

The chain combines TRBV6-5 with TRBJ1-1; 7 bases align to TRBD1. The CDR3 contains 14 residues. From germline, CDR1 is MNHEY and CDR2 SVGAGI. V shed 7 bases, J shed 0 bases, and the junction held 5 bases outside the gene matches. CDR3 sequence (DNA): TGTGCCAGCATCGGACAGGACATGAACACTGAAGCTTTCTTT. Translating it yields CASIGQDMNTEAFF.

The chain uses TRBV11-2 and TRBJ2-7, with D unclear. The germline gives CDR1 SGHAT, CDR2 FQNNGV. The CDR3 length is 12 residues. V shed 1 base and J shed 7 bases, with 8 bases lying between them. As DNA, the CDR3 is TGTGCCAGCAGCTTAGTAGGTTGGGAGCAGTACTTC. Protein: CASSLVGWEQYF.

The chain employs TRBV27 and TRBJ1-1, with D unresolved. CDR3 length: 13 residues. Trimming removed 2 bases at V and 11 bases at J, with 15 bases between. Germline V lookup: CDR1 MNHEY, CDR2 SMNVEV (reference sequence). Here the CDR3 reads CASSLGLGGKAFF. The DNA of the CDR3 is TGTGCCAGCAGTTTAGGCTTGGGTGGGAAGGCTTTCTTT.

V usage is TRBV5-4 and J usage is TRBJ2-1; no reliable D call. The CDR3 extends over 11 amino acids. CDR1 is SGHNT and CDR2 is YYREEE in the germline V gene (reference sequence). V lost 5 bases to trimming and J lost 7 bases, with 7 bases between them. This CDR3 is CASSLQNEQFF. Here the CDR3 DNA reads TGTGCCAGCAGTTTGCAGAATGAGCAGTTCTTC. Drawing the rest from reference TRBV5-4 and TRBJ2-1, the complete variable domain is ETGVTQSPTHLIKTRGQQVTLRCSSQSGHNTVSWYQQALGQGPQFIFQYYREEENGRGNFPPRFSGLQFPNYSSELNVNALELDDSALYLCASSLQNEQFFGPGTRLTVL.

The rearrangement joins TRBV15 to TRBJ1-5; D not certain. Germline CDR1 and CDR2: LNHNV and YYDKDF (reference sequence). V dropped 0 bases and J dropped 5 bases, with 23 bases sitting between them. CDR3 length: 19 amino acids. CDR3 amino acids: CATSRDLAFSYFIDQPQHF. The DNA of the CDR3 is TGTGCCACCAGCAGAGATTTGGCCTTCAGTTATTTTATAGATCAGCCCCAGCATTTT.

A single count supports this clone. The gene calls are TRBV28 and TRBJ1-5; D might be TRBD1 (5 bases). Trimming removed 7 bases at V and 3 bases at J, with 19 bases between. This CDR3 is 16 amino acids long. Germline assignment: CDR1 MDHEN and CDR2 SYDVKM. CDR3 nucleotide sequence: TGTGCCAGCAACTCGCCAGGGACGGATTTCAATCAGCCCCAGCATTTT. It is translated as CASNSPGTDFNQPQHF.

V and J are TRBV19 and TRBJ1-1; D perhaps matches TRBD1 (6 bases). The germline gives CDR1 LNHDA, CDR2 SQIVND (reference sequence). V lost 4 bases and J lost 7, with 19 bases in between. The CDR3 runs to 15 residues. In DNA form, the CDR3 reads TGTGCCAGTAGTACACGACAGTCTAGGGGGATTGAAGCTTTCTTT. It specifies CASSTRQSRGIEAFF.

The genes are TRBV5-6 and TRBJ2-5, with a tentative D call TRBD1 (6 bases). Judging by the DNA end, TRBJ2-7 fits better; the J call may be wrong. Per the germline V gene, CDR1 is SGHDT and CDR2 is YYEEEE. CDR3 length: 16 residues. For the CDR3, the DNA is TGTGCCAGCAGCTTGGCCGGGCAGGGACACGGCTACGAGCAGTACTTC. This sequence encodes CASSLAGQGHGYEQYF.

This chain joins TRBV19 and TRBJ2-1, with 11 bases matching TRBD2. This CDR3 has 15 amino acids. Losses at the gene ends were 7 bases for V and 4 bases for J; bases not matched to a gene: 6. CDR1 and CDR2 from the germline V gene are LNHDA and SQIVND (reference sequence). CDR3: CASKAGTSGYNEQFF. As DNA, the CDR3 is TGTGCCAGTAAGGCCGGGACTAGCGGATACAATGAGCAGTTCTTC.

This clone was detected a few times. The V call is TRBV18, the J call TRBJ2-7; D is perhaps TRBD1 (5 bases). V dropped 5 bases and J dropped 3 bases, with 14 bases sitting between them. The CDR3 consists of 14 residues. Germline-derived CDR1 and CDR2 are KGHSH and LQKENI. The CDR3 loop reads CASSKEGDSYEQYF. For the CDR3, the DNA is TGTGCCAGCTCAAAGGAAGGGGATAGCTACGAGCAGTACTTC.

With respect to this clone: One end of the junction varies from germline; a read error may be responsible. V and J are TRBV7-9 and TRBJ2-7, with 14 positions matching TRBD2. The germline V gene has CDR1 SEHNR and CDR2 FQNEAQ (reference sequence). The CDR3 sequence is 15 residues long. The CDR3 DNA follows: TGTGCCAGCAGCGAGGGACTAGCGGGAGTATACGAGCAGTGCTTC. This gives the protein CASSEGLAGVYEQCF.

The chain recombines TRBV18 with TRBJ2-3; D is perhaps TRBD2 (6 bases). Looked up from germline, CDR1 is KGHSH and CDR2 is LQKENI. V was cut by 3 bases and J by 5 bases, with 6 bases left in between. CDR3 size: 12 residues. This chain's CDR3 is CASSPGGDTQYF. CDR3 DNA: TGTGCCAGCTCACCGGGGGGAGATACGCAGTATTTT.

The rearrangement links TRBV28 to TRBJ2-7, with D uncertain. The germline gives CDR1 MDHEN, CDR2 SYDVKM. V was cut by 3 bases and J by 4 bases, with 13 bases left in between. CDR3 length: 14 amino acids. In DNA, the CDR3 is TGTGCCAGCAGTTTTTACGGAAGCGTTTACGAGCAGTACTTC. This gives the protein CASSFYGSVYEQYF.

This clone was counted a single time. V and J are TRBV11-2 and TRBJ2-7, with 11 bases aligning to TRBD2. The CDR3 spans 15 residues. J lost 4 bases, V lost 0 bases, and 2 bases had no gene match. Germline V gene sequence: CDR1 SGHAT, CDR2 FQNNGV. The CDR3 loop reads CASSLEGTSGYEQYF. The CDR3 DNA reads TGTGCCAGCAGCTTAGAAGGGACTAGCGGTTACGAGCAGTACTTC.

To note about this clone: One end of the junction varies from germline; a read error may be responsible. The CDR3 protein is CASSPGTAKYGYTF. The CDR3 DNA reads TGTGCCAGCAGCCCCGGGACAGCTAAATATGGCTACACCTTC. The genes are TRBV7-9 and TRBJ1-2; 7 bases line up with TRBD1. Germline CDR1 is SEHNR and CDR2 is FQNEAQ (reference sequence). The length of the CDR3 is 14 residues.

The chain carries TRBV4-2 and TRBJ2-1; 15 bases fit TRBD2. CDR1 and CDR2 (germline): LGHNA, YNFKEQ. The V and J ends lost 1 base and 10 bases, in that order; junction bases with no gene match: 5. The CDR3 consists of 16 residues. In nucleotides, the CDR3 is TGTGCCAGCAGCCAAGGCCGGGGACTAGCGGGAGGAGAGCAGTTCTTC. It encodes CASSQGRGLAGGEQFF.

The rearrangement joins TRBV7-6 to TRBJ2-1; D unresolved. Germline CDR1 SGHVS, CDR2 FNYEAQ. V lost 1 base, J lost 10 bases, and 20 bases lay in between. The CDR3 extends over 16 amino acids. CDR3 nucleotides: TGTGCCAGCAGCTTAGTCCCAGCCGTTGAGTGTCGGGAGCAGTTCTTC. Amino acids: CASSLVPAVECREQFF.

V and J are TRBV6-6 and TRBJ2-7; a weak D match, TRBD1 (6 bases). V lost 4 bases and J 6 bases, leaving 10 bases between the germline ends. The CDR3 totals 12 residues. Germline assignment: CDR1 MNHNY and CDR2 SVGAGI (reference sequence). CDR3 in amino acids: CASSSQGTEQYF. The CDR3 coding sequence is TGTGCCAGCAGTTCACAGGGAACCGAGCAGTACTTC.

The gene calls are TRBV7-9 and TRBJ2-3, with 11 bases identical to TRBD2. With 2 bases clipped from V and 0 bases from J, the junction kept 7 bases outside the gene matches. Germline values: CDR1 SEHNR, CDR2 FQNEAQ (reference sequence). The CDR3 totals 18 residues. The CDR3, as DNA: TGTGCCAGCAGCTTATCGGGACTAGCGGAACCAAGCACAGATACGCAGTATTTT. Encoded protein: CASSLSGLAEPSTDTQYF.

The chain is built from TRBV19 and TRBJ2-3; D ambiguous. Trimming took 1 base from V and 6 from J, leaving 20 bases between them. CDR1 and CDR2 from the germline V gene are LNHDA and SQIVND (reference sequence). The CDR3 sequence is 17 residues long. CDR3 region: CASSIAGMPDDTDTQYF. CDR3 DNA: TGTGCCAGTAGTATAGCTGGTATGCCAGATGACACGGATACGCAGTATTTT.

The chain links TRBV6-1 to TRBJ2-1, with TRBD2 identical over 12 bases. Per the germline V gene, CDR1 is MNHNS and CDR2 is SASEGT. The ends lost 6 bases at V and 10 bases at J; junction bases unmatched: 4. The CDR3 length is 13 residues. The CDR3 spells CASRPSGRDEQFF. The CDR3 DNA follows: TGTGCCAGCAGGCCTAGCGGGAGGGACGAGCAGTTCTTC.

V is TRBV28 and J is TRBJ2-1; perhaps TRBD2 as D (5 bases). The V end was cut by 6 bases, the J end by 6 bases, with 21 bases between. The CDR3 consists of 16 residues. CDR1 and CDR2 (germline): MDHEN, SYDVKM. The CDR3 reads CASRKRLGYSSNEQFF. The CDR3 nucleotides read TGTGCCAGCAGAAAGCGGCTCGGGTATTCTAGCAATGAGCAGTTCTTC. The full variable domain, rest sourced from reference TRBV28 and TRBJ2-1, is DVKVTQSSRYLVKRTGEKVFLECVQDMDHENMFWYRQDPGLGLRLIYFSYDVKMKEKGDIPEGYSVSREKKERFSLILESASTNQTSMYLCASRKRLGYSSNEQFFGPGTRLTVL.

CDR3 DNA: TGCGCCAGCAGCCCGCGGGGGGTAGGAAACACCATATATTTT. It is translated as CASSPRGVGNTIYF. The chain uses TRBV4-1 and TRBJ1-3, with D possibly TRBD1 on 5 matching bases. The germline V gene has CDR1 MGHRA and CDR2 YSYEKL. V shed 4 bases and J shed 4 bases, with 11 bases lying between them. The CDR3 extends over 14 amino acids.

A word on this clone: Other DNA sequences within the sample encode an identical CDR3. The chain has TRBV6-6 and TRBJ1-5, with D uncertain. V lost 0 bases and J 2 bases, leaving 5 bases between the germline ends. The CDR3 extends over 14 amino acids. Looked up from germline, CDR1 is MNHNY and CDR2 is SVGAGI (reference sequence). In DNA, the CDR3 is TGTGCCAGCAGTTACTCGGAGGGCAATCAGCCCCAGCATTTT. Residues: CASSYSEGNQPQHF.

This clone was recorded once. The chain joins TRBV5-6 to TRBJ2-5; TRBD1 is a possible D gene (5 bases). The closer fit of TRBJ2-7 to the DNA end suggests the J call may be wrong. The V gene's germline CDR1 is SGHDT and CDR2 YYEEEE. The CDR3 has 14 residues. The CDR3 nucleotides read TGTGCCAGCAGCTTGGGACAGTCTTCCTACGAGCAGTACTTC. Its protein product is CASSLGQSSYEQYF.

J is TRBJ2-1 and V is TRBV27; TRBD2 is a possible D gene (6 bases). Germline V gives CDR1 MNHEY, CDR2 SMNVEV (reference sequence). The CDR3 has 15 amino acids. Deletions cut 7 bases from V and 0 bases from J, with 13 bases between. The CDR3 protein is CASTIGGPSYNEQFF. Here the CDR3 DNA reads TGTGCCAGCACCATCGGAGGGCCCTCCTACAATGAGCAGTTCTTC.

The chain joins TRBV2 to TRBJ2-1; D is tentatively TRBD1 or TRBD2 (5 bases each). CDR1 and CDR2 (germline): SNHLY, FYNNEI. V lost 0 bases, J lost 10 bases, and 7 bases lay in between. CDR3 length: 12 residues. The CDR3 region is CASSEAGPEQFF. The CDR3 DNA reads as TGTGCCAGCAGTGAAGCGGGACCGGAGCAGTTCTTC. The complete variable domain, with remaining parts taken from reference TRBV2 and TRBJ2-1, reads EPEVTQTPSHQVTQMGQEVILRCVPISNHLYFYWYRQILGQKVEFLVSFYNNEISEKSEIFDDQFSVERPDGSNFTLKIRSTKLEDSAMYFCASSEAGPEQFFGPGTRLTVL.

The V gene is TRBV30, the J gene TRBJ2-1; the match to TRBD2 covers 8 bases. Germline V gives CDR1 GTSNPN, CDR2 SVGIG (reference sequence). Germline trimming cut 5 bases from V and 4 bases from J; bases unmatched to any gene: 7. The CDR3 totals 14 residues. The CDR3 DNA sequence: TGTGCCTGGCGAAGCGGGAGAGGATACAATGAGCAGTTCTTC. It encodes CAWRSGRGYNEQFF.

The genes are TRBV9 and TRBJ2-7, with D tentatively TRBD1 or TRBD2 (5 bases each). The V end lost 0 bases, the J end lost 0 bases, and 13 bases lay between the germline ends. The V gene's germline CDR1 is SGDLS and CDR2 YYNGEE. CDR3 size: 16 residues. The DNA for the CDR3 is TGTGCCAGCAGCGTAGGAGGGGACCGCAGCTCCTACGAGCAGTACTTC. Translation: CASSVGGDRSSYEQYF. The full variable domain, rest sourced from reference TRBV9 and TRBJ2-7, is DSGVTQTPKHLITATGQRVTLRCSPRSGDLSVYWYQQSLDQGLQFLIQYYNGEERAKGNILERFSAQQFPDLHSELNLSSLELGDSALYFCASSVGGDRSSYEQYFGPGTRLTVT.